The clone carrying this TCR beta chain was counted between two and nine times. The CDR3 totals 16 residues. Germline V gene lookup returns CDR1 SGDLS and CDR2 YYNGEE. V lost 4 bases, J lost 2 bases, and 19 bases lay in between. The sample is drawn from a study of beta chain features in type 1 diabetes. The sequenced template was cDNA made from the entire isolated RNA. Measured with immunoSEQ multiplex PCR; TCRdb has only the in-frame clones, and not every one. The profile shows 300,000 to 400,000 clones, about 10% of them singletons. The clonotype was recovered from a woman aged 25 to 45 in good health. The genes are TRBV9 and TRBJ2-7; the D gene is possibly TRBD2 (7 bases). The sequencing input was naive CD4+ T cells from blood. CDR3 in amino acids: CASSTGGDTIPYEQYF. The CDR3, as DNA: TGTGCCAGCAGCACTGGGGGGGACACAATTCCCTACGAGCAGTACTTC.